The clone carrying this TCR beta chain was detected a few times. MiXCR was run by TCRdb on the RT-PCR reads, yielding one entry per CDR3 protein. The sample carries around 70,000 distinct CDR3 sequences, 26% recorded once. In germline, CDR1 is LNHNV, CDR2 YYDKDF (reference sequence). Trimming cost V 2 bases and J 4 bases; bases outside gene matches: 7. This CDR3 is 15 amino acids long. This entry comes from a study of patients and donors after allogeneic stem cell transplantation. This chain connects TRBV15 to TRBJ1-1; TRBD1 matches 7 bases. The material sequenced was blood, either unsorted or a sorted T cell fraction (not recorded which). This receptor was identified in a human donor who was either an allogeneic HSCT recipient or a stem cell or donor lymphocyte infusion donor (not recorded which). It is not recorded whose cells these are; they may come from a transplant donor. DNA of the CDR3: TGTGCCACCAGCAGACCCCTGGGACAGACCACTGAAGCTTTCTTT. The encoded protein is CATSRPLGQTTEAFF.